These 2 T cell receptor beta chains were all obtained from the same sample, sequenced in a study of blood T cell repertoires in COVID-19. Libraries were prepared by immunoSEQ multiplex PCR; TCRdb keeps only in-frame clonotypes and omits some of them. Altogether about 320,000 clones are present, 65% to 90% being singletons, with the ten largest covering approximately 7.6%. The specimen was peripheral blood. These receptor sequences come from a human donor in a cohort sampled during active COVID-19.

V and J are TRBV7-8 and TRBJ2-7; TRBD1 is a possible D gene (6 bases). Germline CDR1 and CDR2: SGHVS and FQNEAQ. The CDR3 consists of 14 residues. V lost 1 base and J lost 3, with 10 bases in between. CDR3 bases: TGTGCCAGCAGCTTAGAAGGGGGATACTACGAGCAGTACTTC. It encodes CASSLEGGYYEQYF.

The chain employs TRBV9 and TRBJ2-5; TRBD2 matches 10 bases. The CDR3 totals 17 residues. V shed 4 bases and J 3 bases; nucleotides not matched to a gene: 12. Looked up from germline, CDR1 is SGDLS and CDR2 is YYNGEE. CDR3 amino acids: CASSPRTSGARKETQYF. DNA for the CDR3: TGTGCCAGCAGCCCAAGAACTAGCGGGGCTCGGAAAGAGACCCAGTACTTC.